The rows below give T cell receptor beta chains drawn from one sample of a study of blood T cell repertoires in COVID-19. Using immunoSEQ multiplex PCR, the repertoire was profiled, and TCRdb retains in-frame clones only, with some absent. The table lists about 180,000 clones, just over 85% of them singletons. The sample was peripheral blood. These receptors were obtained from a man aged 45 to 65 with active or convalescent COVID-19. The CDR3 runs from the conserved cysteine through the conserved F or W. The D gene is left open where the match is weak. The size of a clone is reported for some rows only, either as once, few or many, or as a class for expanded clones.

j_gene: TRBJ1-4; d_gene: TRBD1; v_gene: TRBV15; len: 17; abundance: -; CDR3aa: CATSRPTGGGFGEKLFF; CDR3nt: TGTGCCACCAGCAGACCGACAGGGGGCGGATTTGGAGAAAAACTGTTTTTT
j_gene: TRBJ2-1; d_gene: TRBD1; v_gene: TRBV7-8; len: 16; abundance: -; CDR3aa: CASSSRIGTANNEQFF; CDR3nt: TGTGCCAGCAGCTCTAGGATCGGGACAGCGAACAATGAGCAGTTCTTC
j_gene: TRBJ2-1; d_gene: TRBD2; v_gene: TRBV2; len: 16; abundance: -; CDR3aa: CASTADAGGSYNEQFF; CDR3nt: TGTGCCAGCACCGCGGACGCGGGGGGCTCCTACAATGAGCAGTTCTTC
j_gene: TRBJ1-5; d_gene: TRBD1; v_gene: TRBV10-3; len: 15; abundance: once; CDR3aa: CAIRKGQGGNQPQHF; CDR3nt: TGTGCCATCAGGAAGGGACAGGGTGGAAATCAGCCCCAGCATTTT
j_gene: TRBJ1-1; d_gene: TRBD1; v_gene: TRBV19; len: 13; abundance: -; CDR3aa: CASWTGSNTEAFF; CDR3nt: TGTGCCAGTTGGACAGGCTCGAACACTGAAGCTTTCTTT
j_gene: TRBJ2-3; d_gene: TRBD1; v_gene: TRBV10-3; len: 17; abundance: -; CDR3aa: CAITRLLGTESTDTQYF; CDR3nt: TGTGCCATCACTAGACTTTTGGGGACAGAAAGCACAGATACGCAGTATTTT
j_gene: TRBJ2-2; d_gene: -; v_gene: TRBV10-1; len: 18; abundance: -; CDR3aa: CASSALRDKASNTGELFF; CDR3nt: TGCGCCAGCAGTGCACTCCGGGACAAAGCTTCGAACACCGGGGAGCTGTTTTTT
j_gene: TRBJ1-3; d_gene: -; v_gene: TRBV18; len: 15; abundance: once; CDR3aa: CASSPSRSSGNTIYF; CDR3nt: TGTGCCAGCTCACCAAGTCGGAGCTCTGGAAACACCATATATTTT
j_gene: TRBJ1-1; d_gene: -; v_gene: TRBV11-2; len: 13; abundance: once; CDR3aa: CASSLTGFAEAFF; CDR3nt: TGTGCCAGCAGCTTGACAGGTTTTGCTGAAGCTTTCTTT
j_gene: TRBJ2-1; d_gene: -; v_gene: TRBV9; len: 15; abundance: -; CDR3aa: CASSEIGSSYNEQFF; CDR3nt: TGTGCCAGCAGTGAGATTGGGAGCTCCTACAATGAGCAGTTCTTC
j_gene: TRBJ1-5; d_gene: TRBD1; v_gene: TRBV27; len: 14; abundance: -; CDR3aa: CASSGQGGNQPQHF; CDR3nt: TGTGCCAGCAGTGGACAGGGTGGTAATCAGCCCCAGCATTTT
j_gene: TRBJ2-1; d_gene: TRBD2; v_gene: TRBV6-5; len: 15; abundance: -; CDR3aa: CASSYSTSGVNEQFF; CDR3nt: TGTGCCAGCAGTTACTCGACTAGCGGGGTGAATGAGCAGTTCTTC
j_gene: TRBJ1-6; d_gene: -; v_gene: TRBV5-4; len: 14; abundance: -; CDR3aa: CASSTQGIGSPLHF; CDR3nt: TGTGCCAGCAGCACCCAGGGGATTGGTTCACCCCTCCACTTT
j_gene: TRBJ1-2; d_gene: TRBD1; v_gene: TRBV2; len: 10; abundance: few; CDR3aa: CASTSGGRTF; CDR3nt: TGTGCCAGCACCTCAGGGGGCCGCACCTTC
j_gene: TRBJ1-1; d_gene: TRBD1; v_gene: TRBV4-1; len: 15; abundance: -; CDR3aa: CASSSEQGKNTEAFF; CDR3nt: TGCGCCAGCAGCTCCGAACAGGGGAAGAACACTGAAGCTTTCTTT
j_gene: TRBJ1-2; d_gene: -; v_gene: TRBV24-1; len: 17; abundance: -; CDR3aa: CATSDSPGTRTNYGYTF; CDR3nt: TGTGCCACCAGTGACTCCCCCGGGACACGTACTAACTATGGCTACACCTTC
j_gene: TRBJ1-1; d_gene: -; v_gene: TRBV6-5; len: 14; abundance: -; CDR3aa: CASSYHNSRTEAFF; CDR3nt: TGTGCCAGCAGTTATCACAACAGCCGCACTGAAGCTTTCTTT
j_gene: TRBJ2-5; d_gene: -; v_gene: TRBV29-1; len: 13; abundance: -; CDR3aa: CSVAISLRETQYF; CDR3nt: TGCAGCGTTGCCATTAGCCTCCGGGAGACCCAGTACTTC
j_gene: TRBJ1-1; d_gene: -; v_gene: TRBV6-2/TRBV6-3; len: 13; abundance: -; CDR3aa: CASSYQGNTEAFF; CDR3nt: TGTGCCAGCAGTTACCAGGGAAACACTGAAGCTTTCTTT
j_gene: TRBJ1-3; d_gene: TRBD1; v_gene: TRBV19; len: 18; abundance: -; CDR3aa: CASSIMRAGGFSGNTIYF; CDR3nt: TGTGCCAGTAGTATTATGCGGGCAGGGGGCTTCTCTGGAAACACCATATATTTT
j_gene: TRBJ1-1; d_gene: -; v_gene: TRBV11-2; len: 15; abundance: -; CDR3aa: CASSLRGGLRTEAFF; CDR3nt: TGTGCCAGCAGCCTCCGGGGAGGATTAAGGACTGAAGCTTTCTTT
j_gene: TRBJ1-4; d_gene: -; v_gene: TRBV28; len: 14; abundance: -; CDR3aa: CASSLGGVNEKLFF; CDR3nt: TGTGCCAGCAGTTTAGGAGGAGTAAATGAAAAACTGTTTTTT
j_gene: TRBJ1-2; d_gene: -; v_gene: TRBV24-1; len: 13; abundance: -; CDR3aa: CATRDGGNYGYTF; CDR3nt: TGTGCCACCAGGGACGGAGGTAACTATGGCTACACCTTC
j_gene: TRBJ1-3; d_gene: TRBD1; v_gene: TRBV25-1; len: 16; abundance: -; CDR3aa: CASSGRLGTVGNTIYF; CDR3nt: TGTGCCAGCAGTGGTAGGCTCGGGACAGTCGGAAACACCATATATTTT
j_gene: TRBJ2-3; d_gene: -; v_gene: TRBV20-1; len: 13; abundance: -; CDR3aa: CSASWTEPEGQYF; CDR3nt: TGCAGTGCTAGTTGGACTGAACCCGAGGGGCAGTATTTT
j_gene: TRBJ2-3; d_gene: -; v_gene: TRBV5-1; len: 18; abundance: -; CDR3aa: CASSPINAHHLTADTQYF; CDR3nt: TGCGCCAGCAGCCCTATTAACGCTCACCACCTAACCGCAGATACGCAGTATTTT
j_gene: TRBJ1-1; d_gene: -; v_gene: TRBV28; len: 13; abundance: -; CDR3aa: CASKQGLNTEAFF; CDR3nt: TGTGCCAGCAAGCAGGGCTTGAACACTGAAGCTTTCTTT
j_gene: TRBJ2-3; d_gene: TRBD2; v_gene: TRBV6-5; len: 15; abundance: once; CDR3aa: CASSRLAGGLDTQYF; CDR3nt: TGTGCCAGCAGCCGACTAGCGGGGGGGCTTGATACGCAGTATTTT